This TCR beta chain was obtained from a study of CD8 T cells in Susac syndrome. Sequencing targeted TCR beta in blood CD8+ and CD4+ T cells. Negative isolation yielded the CD8+ and CD4+ T cells, while FACS enriched the TEMRA cells. Reverse transcription of roughly 0.45 to 1 ug RNA used random hexamers. Each CDR3 protein gets one entry after TCRdb re-called the immunoSEQ multiplex PCR reads with MiXCR. Of roughly 180,000 distinct CDR3 sequences detected, 90% to 95% appear once; the ten largest clones hold 0.09% to 0.1%. The germline V gene has CDR1 GTSNPN and CDR2 SVGIG (reference sequence). The CDR3 contains 15 residues. Trimming took 4 bases from V and 2 from J; bases not matched to a gene: 7.

The sequencing sample was made of CD4+ T cells from PBMCs. This TCR derives from a human donor with multiple sclerosis. The rearrangement uses TRBV30 and TRBJ2-2; 7 bases align to TRBD2. CDR3 coding DNA: TGTGCCTGGAAAGTGTCTAGCGGAAACACCGGGGAGCTGTTTTTT. It yields the protein CAWKVSSGNTGELFF.